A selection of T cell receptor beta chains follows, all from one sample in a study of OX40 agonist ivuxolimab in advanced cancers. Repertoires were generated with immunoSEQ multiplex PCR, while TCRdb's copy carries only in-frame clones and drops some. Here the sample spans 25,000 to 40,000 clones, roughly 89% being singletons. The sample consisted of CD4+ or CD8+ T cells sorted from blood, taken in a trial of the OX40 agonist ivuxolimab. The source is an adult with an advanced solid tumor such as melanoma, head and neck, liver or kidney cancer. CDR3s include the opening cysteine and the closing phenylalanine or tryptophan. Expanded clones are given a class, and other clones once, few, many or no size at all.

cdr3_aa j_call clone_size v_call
CASSHPKGAEYTDTQYF TRBJ2-3 - TRBV4-1
CASSPVGVNEQYF TRBJ2-7 once TRBV28
CATGQGNFYQETQYF TRBJ2-5 - TRBV28
CASSVDPGGNEQFF TRBJ2-1 once TRBV9
CASSQEQGSSYEQYF - - TRBV4-1
CASSSWTSGAYNEQFF TRBJ2-1 - TRBV27
CASSPEPSIYSANYGYTF TRBJ1-2 - TRBV27
CATIGTPYEQYF - - TRBV19
CSVVQGGHEQYF TRBJ2-7 - TRBV29-1
CASSESTGVVNYGYTF TRBJ1-2 few TRBV10-2
CASSLVVEAFF TRBJ1-1 - TRBV11-2
CASSLGLAGGNEQFF TRBJ2-1 - TRBV5-1
CASGGAGDSYEQYF TRBJ2-7 - TRBV9
CASSSSGVETGELFF TRBJ2-2 few TRBV28
CSARFGGEGTEAFF TRBJ1-1 few TRBV29-1
CASSPSVSSTDTQYF TRBJ2-3 - TRBV5-6
CSVKESSYNSPLHF TRBJ1-6 - TRBV29-1
CASSPYTDTQYF TRBJ2-3 - TRBV5-6
CARGERLFSYNEQFF TRBJ2-1 - TRBV6-5
CASSGSGGPGGGYTF TRBJ1-2 - TRBV6-4
CASSENSIAGANTGELFF TRBJ2-2 - TRBV6-1
CASGVGTYEQYF TRBJ2-7 - TRBV7-8
CAYGRTPADTQYF TRBJ2-3 - TRBV7-2
CASSVAGENYGYTF TRBJ1-2 once TRBV9
CASSLSGQSSYEQYF TRBJ2-7 once TRBV27
CASSFQAADTQYF TRBJ2-3 - TRBV7-2
CASSEGQDNSPLHF TRBJ1-6 - TRBV6-1
CASSGSGTPSYEQYF TRBJ2-7 - TRBV9
CASSQGQFYEQYF TRBJ2-7 - TRBV4-1
CASRTLTDHNEQFF TRBJ2-1 - TRBV6-5
CASTQLGEPMNTEAFF TRBJ1-1 few TRBV28
CASSLRGPSSYEQYF - - TRBV5-1
CASSYGGEQFF TRBJ2-1 - TRBV5-1
CASNPGTSPNTEAFF TRBJ1-1 - TRBV27
CASSYSATAAFF TRBJ1-1 - TRBV7-9
CASSPISLNQPQHF TRBJ1-5 - TRBV28
CASRDELNTEAFF TRBJ1-1 medium-sized TRBV7-9
CASSLTGIYEQYF - - TRBV11-2
CSVEDRWGEQYF TRBJ2-7 - TRBV29-1
CASSVEPSITDTQYF TRBJ2-3 - TRBV9
CASSPGGQRGTQYF TRBJ2-5 - TRBV5-6
CASSLLIQETQYF TRBJ2-5 once TRBV4-1
CASSLSAGEGNEQFF TRBJ2-1 - TRBV7-9
CASTPIQDGSYNEQFF TRBJ2-1 - TRBV28
CASSYRAGVNEQFF TRBJ2-1 - TRBV9
CASSYGRGYTF TRBJ1-2 once TRBV28
CASNPGGYNEQFF TRBJ2-1 - TRBV6-5
CASSLGTSDYEQYF TRBJ2-7 - TRBV11-2
CASSPARSREETQYF TRBJ2-5 - TRBV7-9
CASKGGRGGEQFF TRBJ2-1 - TRBV2
CASSPGLAGESYNEQFF TRBJ2-1 - TRBV13
CASSSVTRDANEKLFF TRBJ1-4 once TRBV7-6
CASSANPNQPQHF TRBJ1-5 - TRBV11-2
CASSVAGPTSGRRLETQYF TRBJ2-5 - TRBV9
CASSHSLGLGETQYF TRBJ2-5 - TRBV28
CASSFLRGRATEAFF TRBJ1-1 once TRBV28
CASSLTGESEQYF TRBJ2-7 - TRBV28
CASRPSQGRREKLFF TRBJ1-4 - TRBV6-1
CASSLIGDTHSNQPQHF TRBJ1-5 - TRBV7-2